This entry describes one TCR beta chain. This sample is part of a study of blood T cell repertoires in COVID-19. Whole-study context: Sites in the United States, Italy and Spain provided acute and convalescent COVID-19 samples.

The authors' processing: Nucleated cell counts were estimated from reference gene primer amplification. Profiling relied on immunoSEQ multiplex PCR, and the TCRdb table lists in-frame clones only, not all of them. From that table come the V and J calls and clone size; the DNA was used to work out D and trimming. This table holds about 200,000 clones, roughly 90% found once. V lost 2 bases, J lost 0 bases, and 13 bases stayed unmatched. The germline gives CDR1 MNHEY, CDR2 SVGEGT. This CDR3 contains 19 residues. This TCR derives from a man aged 18 to 29 with active or convalescent COVID-19. The specimen was peripheral blood. The rearrangement joins TRBV6-2 or TRBV6-3 to TRBJ1-5; 7 positions agree with TRBD1. The DNA for the CDR3 is TGTGCCAGCAGTTACCCCAGGACAGGACCCCCTTATAGCAATCAGCCCCAGCATTTT. This gives the protein CASSYPRTGPPYSNQPQHF.